One sample yielded the 3 T cell receptor beta chains listed below, sequenced in a study of shared clonotypes between healthy human individuals. Profiled with immunoSEQ multiplex PCR; TCRdb holds only in-frame clones, not every one. The profile shows 2 million to 2.5 million clones, under 95% of them singletons. The source material was naive CD4+ T cells from PBMCs. Subset described: CD45RA+ positively selected. The origin of the receptors is a young man in good health. Some clones in this sample may be carry-over from other donors' samples.

This rearrangement joins TRBV4-2 to TRBJ2-6; 10 bases align to TRBD1. CDR3 length: 19 residues. Germline assignment: CDR1 LGHNA and CDR2 YNFKEQ. J lost 1 base, V lost 3 bases, and 9 bases had no gene match. Written as DNA, the CDR3 is TGTGCCAGCAGCCACATCCTCCGGGACAGGGGTTCTGGGGCCAACGTCCTGACTTTC. Its translation: CASSHILRDRGSGANVLTF.

The chain recombines TRBV10-3 with TRBJ1-2; D may be TRBD1 (6 bases). The V gene lost 5 bases and the J gene lost 3 bases, with 22 bases spanning the gap. The CDR3 has 17 residues. Germline CDR1 is ENHRY and CDR2 is SYGVKD. The CDR3 bases are TGTGCCATCAGTAGATCATCCGGGACACCCGGCGACTATGGCTACACCTTC. It codes for CAISRSSGTPGDYGYTF.

Points on this clone: This CDR3 is also generated by other DNA sequences in the sample. The V gene is TRBV6-6, the J gene TRBJ1-1, with a weak D call TRBD1 (5 bases). Trimming removed 2 bases from V and 1 base from J, with 5 bases in between. Germline lookup yields CDR1 MNHNY and CDR2 SVGAGI (reference sequence). This CDR3 comprises 13 residues. The CDR3 is CASSYGQNTEAFF. In nucleotides, the CDR3 is TGTGCCAGCAGTTACGGACAGAACACTGAAGCTTTCTTT.